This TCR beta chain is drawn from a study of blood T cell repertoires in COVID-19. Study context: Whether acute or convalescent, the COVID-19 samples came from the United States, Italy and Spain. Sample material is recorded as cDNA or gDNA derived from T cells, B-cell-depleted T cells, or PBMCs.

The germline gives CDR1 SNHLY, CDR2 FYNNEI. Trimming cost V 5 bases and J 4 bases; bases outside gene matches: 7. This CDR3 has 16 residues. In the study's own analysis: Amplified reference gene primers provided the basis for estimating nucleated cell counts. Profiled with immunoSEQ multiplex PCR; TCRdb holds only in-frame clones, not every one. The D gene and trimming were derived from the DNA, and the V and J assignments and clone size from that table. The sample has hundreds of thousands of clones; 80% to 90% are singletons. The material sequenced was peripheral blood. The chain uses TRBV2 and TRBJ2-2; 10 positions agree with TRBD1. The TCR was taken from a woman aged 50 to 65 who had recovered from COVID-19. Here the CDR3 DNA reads TGTGCCAGCAGTACAACCGGGACAGGGGTCACCGGGGAGCTGTTTTTT. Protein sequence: CASSTTGTGVTGELFF.